This entry concerns a single T cell receptor beta chain. Its antigen is currently unknown. This sample is drawn from a study of shared clonotypes between healthy human individuals. The study's findings and limits: Represented genetic and exposure-history diversity was restricted by having few donors. The rarefaction results pointed to incomplete sorted-subset sequencing despite large depth.

Naive CD8 isolation took CD45RO-negative cells positively selected for CCR7 and excluded terminally differentiated effector memory CD45RA+ cells. Each sorted subset replicate got 200 ng genomic DNA, 25,000 to 35,000 genomes. Authors' data handling: Quality scores were absent from the junction-only immunoSEQ sequences, so filtering differed. The method was immunoSEQ multiplex PCR; TCRdb's version includes in-frame clones alone and lacks a portion of them. That table is the source of V, J and clone size, and D and trimming were worked out from the DNA. Here the sample spans approximately 1.9 million clones, approximately 92% being singletons. The CDR3 consists of 16 residues. Germline V gene lookup returns CDR1 GTSNPN and CDR2 SVGIG (reference sequence). V was shortened by 0 bases and J by 1 base, with 14 bases between the two germline ends.

This chain uses TRBV30 with TRBJ2-3; D may correspond to TRBD1 or TRBD2 (6 bases each). Sequencing input: naive CD8+ T cells from PBMCs. This clonotype was obtained from a man aged 18 to 30 in good health. Some clones in this sample may be carry-over from other donors' samples. CDR3 loop: CAWSVDWGARTDTQYF. The CDR3 bases are TGTGCCTGGAGTGTCGACTGGGGGGCTCGCACAGATACGCAGTATTTT.